The entry that follows covers one T cell receptor (beta chain) sequence. The source of the sample is a study of CD8 T cells in Susac syndrome. The authors reverse transcribed about 0.5 to 1 ug RNA with random hexamers. From the immunoSEQ multiplex PCR reads, TCRdb called clonotypes with MiXCR, one entry per CDR3 protein. Found here are some 180,000 distinct CDR3 sequences, 93% of them singletons; the top ten hold 0.09% to 0.12%. V was pared by 7 bases and J by 4 bases, with 13 bases between. Germline lookup yields CDR1 LNHDA and CDR2 SQIVND (reference sequence). The CDR3 length is 13 residues. Sequencing of TCR beta covered CD8+ and CD4+ T cells obtained from blood. Healthy donors matched for age and sex were used as controls.

Input material: CD4+ T cells from PBMCs. This chain links TRBV19 with TRBJ1-1, with D perhaps matching TRBD1 (6 bases). The source of this sequence is a human donor in good health. CDR3 DNA sequence: TGTGCCAGTATTCACTCAGGGGCCACTGAAGCTTTCTTT. This translates into CASIHSGATEAFF.